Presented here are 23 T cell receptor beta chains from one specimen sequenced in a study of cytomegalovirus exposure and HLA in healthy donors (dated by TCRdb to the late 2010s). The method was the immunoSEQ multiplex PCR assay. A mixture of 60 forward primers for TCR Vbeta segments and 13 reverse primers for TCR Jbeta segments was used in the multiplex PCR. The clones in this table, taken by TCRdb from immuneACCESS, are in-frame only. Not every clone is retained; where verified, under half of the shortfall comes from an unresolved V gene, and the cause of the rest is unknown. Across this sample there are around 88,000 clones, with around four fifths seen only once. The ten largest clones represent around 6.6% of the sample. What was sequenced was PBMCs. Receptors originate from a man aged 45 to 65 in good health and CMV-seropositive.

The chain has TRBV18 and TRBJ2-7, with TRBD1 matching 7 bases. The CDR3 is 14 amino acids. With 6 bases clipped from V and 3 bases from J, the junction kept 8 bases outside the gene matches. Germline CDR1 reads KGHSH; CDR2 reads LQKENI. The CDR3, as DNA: TGTGCCAGCTCTCCCGACAGGGAGCACTACGAGCAGTACTTC. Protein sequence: CASSPDREHYEQYF. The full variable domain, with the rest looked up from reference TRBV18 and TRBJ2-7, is NAGVMQNPRHLVRRRGQEARLRCSPMKGHSHVYWYRQLPEEGLKFMVYLQKENIIDESGMPKERFSAEFPKEGPSILRIQQVVRGDSAAYFCASSPDREHYEQYFGPGTRLTVT.

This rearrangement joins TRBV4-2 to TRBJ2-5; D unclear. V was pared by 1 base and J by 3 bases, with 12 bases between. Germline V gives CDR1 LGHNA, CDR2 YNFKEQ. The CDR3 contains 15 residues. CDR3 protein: CASSQGSNPEETQYF. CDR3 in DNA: TGTGCCAGCAGCCAAGGATCTAATCCCGAAGAGACCCAGTACTTC.

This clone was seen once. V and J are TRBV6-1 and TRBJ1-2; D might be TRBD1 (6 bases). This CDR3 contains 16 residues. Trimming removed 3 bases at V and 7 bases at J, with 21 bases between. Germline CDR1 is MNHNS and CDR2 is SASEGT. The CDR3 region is CASSETGFASLGGYTF. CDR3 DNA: TGTGCCAGCAGTGAGACAGGTTTTGCAAGCCTCGGTGGCTACACCTTC.

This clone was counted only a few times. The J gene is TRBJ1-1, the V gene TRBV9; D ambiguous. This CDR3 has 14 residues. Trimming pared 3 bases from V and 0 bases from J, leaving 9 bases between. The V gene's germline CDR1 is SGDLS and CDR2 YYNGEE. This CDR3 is CASSAGGMNTEAFF. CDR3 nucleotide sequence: TGTGCCAGCAGCGCGGGTGGCATGAACACTGAAGCTTTCTTT.

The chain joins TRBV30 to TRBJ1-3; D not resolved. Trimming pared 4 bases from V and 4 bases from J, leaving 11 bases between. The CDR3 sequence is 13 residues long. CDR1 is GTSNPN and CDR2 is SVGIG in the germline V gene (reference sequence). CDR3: CAWKVGAGNTIYF. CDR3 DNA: TGTGCCTGGAAGGTGGGCGCCGGAAACACCATATATTTT.

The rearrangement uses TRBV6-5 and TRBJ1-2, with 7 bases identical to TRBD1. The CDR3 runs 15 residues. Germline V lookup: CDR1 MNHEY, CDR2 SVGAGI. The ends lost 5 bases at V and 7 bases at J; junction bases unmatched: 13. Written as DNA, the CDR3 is TGTGCCAGCAGTACCCGACAGGGAGTAGCTTCTGGCTACACCTTC. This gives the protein CASSTRQGVASGYTF.

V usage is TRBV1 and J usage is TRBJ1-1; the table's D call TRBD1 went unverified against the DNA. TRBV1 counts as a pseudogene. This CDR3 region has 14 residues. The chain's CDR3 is CTSSRRGPVYEAFF. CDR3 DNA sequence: TGCACCAGCAGCCGCAGGGGGCCGGTGTATGAAGCTTTCTTT.

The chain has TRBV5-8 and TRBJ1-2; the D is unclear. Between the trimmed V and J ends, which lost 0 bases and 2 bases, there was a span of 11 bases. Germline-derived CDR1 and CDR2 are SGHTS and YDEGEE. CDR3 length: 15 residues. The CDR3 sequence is CASSLGWQANYGYTF. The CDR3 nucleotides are TGTGCCAGCAGCTTGGGATGGCAGGCCAACTATGGCTACACCTTC.

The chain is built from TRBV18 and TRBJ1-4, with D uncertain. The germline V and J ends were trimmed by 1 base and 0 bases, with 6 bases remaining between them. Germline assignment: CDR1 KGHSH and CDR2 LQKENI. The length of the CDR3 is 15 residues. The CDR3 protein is CASSPRAATNEKLFF. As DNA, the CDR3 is TGTGCCAGCTCACCACGGGCAGCAACTAATGAAAAACTGTTTTTT.

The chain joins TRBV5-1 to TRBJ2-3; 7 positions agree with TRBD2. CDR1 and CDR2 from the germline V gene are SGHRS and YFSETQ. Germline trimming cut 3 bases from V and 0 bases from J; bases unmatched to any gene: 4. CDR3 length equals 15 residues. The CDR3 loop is CASSSGGSSTDTQYF. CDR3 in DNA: TGCGCCAGCAGCTCGGGAGGCAGTAGCACAGATACGCAGTATTTT.

The CDR3 coding sequence is TGTGCCAGTAGTATCCGGGACAGCGGACAGCCCCAGCATTTT. Its translation is CASSIRDSGQPQHF. The V call is TRBV19, the J call TRBJ1-5, with 7 positions matching TRBD1. The CDR3 consists of 14 residues. Germline V gene sequence: CDR1 LNHDA, CDR2 SQIVND (reference sequence). With 3 bases clipped from V and 7 bases from J, the junction kept 6 bases outside the gene matches.

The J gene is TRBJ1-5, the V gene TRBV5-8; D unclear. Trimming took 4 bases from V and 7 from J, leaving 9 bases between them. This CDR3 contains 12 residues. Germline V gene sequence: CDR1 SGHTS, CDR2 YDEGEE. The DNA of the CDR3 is TGTGCCAGCAGCCCGCCAGGACAGCCCCAGCATTTT. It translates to CASSPPGQPQHF.

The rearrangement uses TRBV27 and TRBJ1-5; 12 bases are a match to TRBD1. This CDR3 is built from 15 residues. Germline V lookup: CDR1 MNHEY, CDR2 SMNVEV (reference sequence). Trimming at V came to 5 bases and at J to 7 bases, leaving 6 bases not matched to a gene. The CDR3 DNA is TGTGCCAGCAGTCCGGGACAGGGGGCTAGCCAGCCCCAGCATTTT. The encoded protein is CASSPGQGASQPQHF.

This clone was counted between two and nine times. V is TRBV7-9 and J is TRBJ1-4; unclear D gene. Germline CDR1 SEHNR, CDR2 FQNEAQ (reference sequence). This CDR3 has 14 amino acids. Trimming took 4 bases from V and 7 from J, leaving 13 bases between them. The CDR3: CASSSNIEGEKLFF. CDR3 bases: TGTGCCAGCAGCTCCAATATTGAGGGTGAAAAACTGTTTTTT.

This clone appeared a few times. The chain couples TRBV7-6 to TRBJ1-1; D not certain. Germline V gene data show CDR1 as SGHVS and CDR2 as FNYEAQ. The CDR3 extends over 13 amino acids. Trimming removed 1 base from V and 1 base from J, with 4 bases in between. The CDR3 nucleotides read TGTGCCAGCAGCTTAGAACAGAACACTGAAGCTTTCTTT. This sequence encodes CASSLEQNTEAFF.

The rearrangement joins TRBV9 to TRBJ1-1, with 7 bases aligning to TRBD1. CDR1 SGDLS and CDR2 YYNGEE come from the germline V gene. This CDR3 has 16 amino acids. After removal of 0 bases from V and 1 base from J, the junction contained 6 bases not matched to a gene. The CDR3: CASSVGSGTANTEAFF. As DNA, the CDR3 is TGTGCCAGCAGCGTAGGGTCCGGGACAGCGAACACTGAAGCTTTCTTT.

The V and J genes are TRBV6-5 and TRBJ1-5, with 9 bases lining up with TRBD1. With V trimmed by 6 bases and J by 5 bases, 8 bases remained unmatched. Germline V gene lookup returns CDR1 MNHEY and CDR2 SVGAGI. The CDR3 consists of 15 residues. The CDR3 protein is CASRPWGQGDQPQHF. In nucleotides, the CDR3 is TGTGCCAGCAGGCCTTGGGGACAGGGTGATCAGCCCCAGCATTTT.

CDR3 bases: TGTGCCATCAGTGTCGGACAGGGGGCTCAGGAGACCCAGTACTTC. This translates into CAISVGQGAQETQYF. The chain has TRBV10-3 and TRBJ2-5; 11 bases map to TRBD1. V shed 4 bases, J shed 5 bases, and the junction held 6 bases outside the gene matches. This CDR3 comprises 15 residues. CDR1 and CDR2 (germline): ENHRY, SYGVKD.

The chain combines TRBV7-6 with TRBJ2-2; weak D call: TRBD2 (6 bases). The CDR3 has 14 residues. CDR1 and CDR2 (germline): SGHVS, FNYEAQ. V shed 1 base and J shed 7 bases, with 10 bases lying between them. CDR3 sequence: CASSLGGAVGELFF. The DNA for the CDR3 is TGTGCCAGCAGCTTAGGCGGGGCAGTCGGGGAGCTGTTTTTT.

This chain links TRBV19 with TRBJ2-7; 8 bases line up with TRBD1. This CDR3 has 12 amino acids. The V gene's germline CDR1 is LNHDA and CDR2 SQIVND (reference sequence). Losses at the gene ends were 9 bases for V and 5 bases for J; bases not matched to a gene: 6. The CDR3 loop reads CARDREVNEQYF. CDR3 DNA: TGTGCCAGGGACAGGGAGGTCAACGAGCAGTACTTC.

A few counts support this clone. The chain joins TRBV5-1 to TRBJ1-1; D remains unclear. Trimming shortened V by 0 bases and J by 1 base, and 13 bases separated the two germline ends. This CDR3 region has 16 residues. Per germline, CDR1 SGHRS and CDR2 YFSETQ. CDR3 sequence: CASSLEPPTGNTEAFF. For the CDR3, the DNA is TGCGCCAGCAGCTTGGAGCCCCCCACGGGGAACACTGAAGCTTTCTTT.

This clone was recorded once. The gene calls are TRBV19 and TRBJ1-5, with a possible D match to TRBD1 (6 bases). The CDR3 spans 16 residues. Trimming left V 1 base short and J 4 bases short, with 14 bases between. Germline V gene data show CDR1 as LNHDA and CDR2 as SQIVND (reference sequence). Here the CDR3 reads CASSIGPRGGNQPQHF. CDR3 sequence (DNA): TGTGCCAGTAGTATAGGCCCCAGGGGAGGGAATCAGCCCCAGCATTTT.

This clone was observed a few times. In nucleotides, the CDR3 is TGTGCCAGCAGCCCAGCTCGCAGGGGGAAAGAGACCCAGTACTTC. Its translation is CASSPARRGKETQYF. The chain recombines TRBV28 with TRBJ2-5; 7 bases align to TRBD1. With 6 bases clipped from V and 3 bases from J, the junction kept 10 bases outside the gene matches. This CDR3 spans 15 amino acids. CDR1 and CDR2 from the germline V gene are MDHEN and SYDVKM.